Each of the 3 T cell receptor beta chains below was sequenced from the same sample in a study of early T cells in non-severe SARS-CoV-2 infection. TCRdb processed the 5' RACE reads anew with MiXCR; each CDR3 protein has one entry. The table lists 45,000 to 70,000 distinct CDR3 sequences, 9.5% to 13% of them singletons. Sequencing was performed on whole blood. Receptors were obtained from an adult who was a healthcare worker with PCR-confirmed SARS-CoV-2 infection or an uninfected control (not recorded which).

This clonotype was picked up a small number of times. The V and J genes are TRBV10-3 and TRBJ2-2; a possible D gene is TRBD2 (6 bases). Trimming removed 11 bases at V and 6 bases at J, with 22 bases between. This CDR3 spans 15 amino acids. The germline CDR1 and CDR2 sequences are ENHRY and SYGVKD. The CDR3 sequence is CAGAGGDRPPGELFF. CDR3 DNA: TGTGCCGGCGCCGGGGGAGACAGACCACCCGGGGAGCTGTTTTTT.

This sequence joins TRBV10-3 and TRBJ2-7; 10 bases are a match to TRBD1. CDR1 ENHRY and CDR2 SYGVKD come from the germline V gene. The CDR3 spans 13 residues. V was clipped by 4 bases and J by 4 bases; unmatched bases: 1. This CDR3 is CAISGDRGYEQYF. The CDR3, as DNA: TGTGCCATCAGTGGGGACAGGGGATACGAGCAGTACTTC.

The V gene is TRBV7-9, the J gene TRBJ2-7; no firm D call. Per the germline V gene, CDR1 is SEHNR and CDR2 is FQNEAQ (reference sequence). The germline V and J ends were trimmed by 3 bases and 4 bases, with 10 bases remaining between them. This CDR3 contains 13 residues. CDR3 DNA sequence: TGTGCCAGCAGCTTTAGCACCGGGTACGAGCAGTACTTC. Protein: CASSFSTGYEQYF.